The next 22 T cell receptor beta chains were all read from a single sample in a study of T cell repertoires in cytomegalovirus infection. TCRdb reanalysed the reads using MiXCR and keeps one entry per CDR3 protein. The table has over 150,000 distinct CDR3 sequences, about 18% seen once; the top ten hold approximately 25%. Specimen: CD8+ T cells from PBMCs. The receptors were gathered from a human donor in good health (CMV status not recorded). Some clones in this sample may be carry-over from other donors' samples.

The rearrangement links TRBV4-3 to TRBJ2-1; the D gene could be TRBD1 or TRBD2 (5 bases each). Looked up from germline, CDR1 is LGHNA and CDR2 is YSLEER. V was clipped by 1 base and J by 3 bases, with 22 bases between them. The CDR3 length is 19 residues. CDR3 in amino acids: CASSQADMGEVQIYNEQFF. The DNA of the CDR3 is TGCGCCAGCAGCCAAGCGGACATGGGGGAAGTCCAAATCTACAATGAGCAGTTCTTC.

The chain combines TRBV20-1 with TRBJ1-6, with D maybe TRBD1 (6 bases). The CDR3 is 16 residues long. V was cut by 5 bases and J by 1 base, with 15 bases left in between. Germline V lookup: CDR1 DFQATT, CDR2 SNEGSKA (reference sequence). The CDR3 nucleotides are TGCAGTGCTGCTTGGCAGGGGACGTCCTATAATTCACCCCTCCACTTT. Residues: CSAAWQGTSYNSPLHF.

The chain employs TRBV6-2 or TRBV6-3 and TRBJ1-2; D unresolved. There are 12 residues in the CDR3. Germline CDR1 is MNHEY and CDR2 is SVGEGT. V gave up 6 bases and J gave up 5 bases, with 10 bases separating them. The CDR3 region is CASSLDPYGYTF. Here the CDR3 DNA reads TGTGCCAGCAGCTTGGACCCGTATGGCTACACCTTC.

Many counts were recorded for this clonotype. This sequence joins TRBV6-2 or TRBV6-3 and TRBJ1-5; D is unclear. The CDR3 extends over 13 amino acids. V was clipped by 2 bases and J by 6 bases, with 8 bases between them. The germline CDR1 and CDR2 sequences are MNHEY and SVGEGT. This CDR3 is CASSYQEGQPQHF. The CDR3 coding sequence is TGTGCCAGCAGTTACCAGGAGGGTCAGCCCCAGCATTTT.

This clonotype was detected only a few times. The CDR3 sequence is CASSLGPGASPLHF. The CDR3 bases are TGTGCCAGCAGCTTAGGTCCAGGGGCCTCACCCCTCCACTTT. The J gene is TRBJ1-6, the V gene TRBV7-3; perhaps TRBD1 as D (6 bases). The V gene lost 2 bases and the J gene lost 10 bases, with 12 bases spanning the gap. Germline loops: CDR1 SGHTA, CDR2 FQGTGA. The CDR3 sequence is 14 residues long.

In its sample, this clonotype was seen many times. The chain links TRBV7-6 to TRBJ2-6; D unresolved. The CDR3 spans 17 residues. Between the trimmed V and J ends, which lost 5 bases and 2 bases, there was a span of 16 bases. Per germline, CDR1 SGHVS and CDR2 FNYEAQ. The DNA for the CDR3 is TGTGCCAGCAGCCCCGGGTGGGGTGTTACTGGGGCCAACGTCCTGACTTTC. Translation gives CASSPGWGVTGANVLTF.

The V and J genes are TRBV6-2 or TRBV6-3 and TRBJ2-7; D remains ambiguous. The CDR3 is made up of 15 amino acids. V dropped 4 bases and J dropped 5 bases, with 18 bases sitting between them. In germline, CDR1 is MNHEY, CDR2 SVGEGT. This CDR3 reads CASSFLPTPTHEQYF. The CDR3 nucleotides read TGTGCCAGCAGTTTCCTACCGACACCGACCCACGAGCAGTACTTC.

The rearrangement joins TRBV7-2 to TRBJ2-2, with TRBD1 as a possible D gene (6 bases). The CDR3 covers 17 residues. Deletions cut 2 bases from V and 3 bases from J, with 16 bases between. CDR1 and CDR2 from the germline V gene are SGHTA and FQGNSA. The CDR3 DNA is TGTGCCAGCAGCTTAATGCAGGGGCGAAAATACACCGGGGAGCTGTTTTTT. Translated, it gives CASSLMQGRKYTGELFF. Based on the CDR3 plus reference TRBV7-2 and TRBJ2-2, the full variable domain is GAGVSQSPSNKVTEKGKDVELRCDPISGHTALYWYRQSLGQGLEFLIYFQGNSAPDKSGLPSDRFSAERTGGSVSTLTIQRTQQEDSAVYLCASSLMQGRKYTGELFFGEGSRLTVL.

This clonotype was seen only a few times. This chain connects TRBV12-5 to TRBJ2-4, with D tentatively TRBD2 (7 bases). The V and J ends lost 0 bases and 7 bases respectively, with 13 bases between them. This CDR3 contains 15 residues. Germline assignment: CDR1 LGHNT and CDR2 FRNRAP. The CDR3 protein is CASGLVGGQTNIQYF. The CDR3 DNA sequence: TGTGCTAGTGGTTTGGTCGGGGGGCAGACGAACATTCAGTACTTC.

The chain recombines TRBV6-2 or TRBV6-3 with TRBJ1-5, with D hard to call. Germline V gene lookup returns CDR1 MNHEY and CDR2 SVGEGT. There are 16 residues in the CDR3. V was shortened by 6 bases and J by 0 bases, with 15 bases between the two germline ends. The CDR3: CASRGGRINSNQPQHF. CDR3 nucleotide sequence: TGTGCCAGCAGGGGCGGCAGAATCAATAGCAATCAGCCCCAGCATTTT.

The rearrangement joins TRBV20-1 to TRBJ1-2; TRBD1 matches at 9 bases. The V segment lost 3 bases and the J segment 4 bases; nucleotides outside the gene matches: 15. CDR1 and CDR2 from the germline V gene are DFQATT and SNEGSKA (reference sequence). The CDR3 sequence is 17 residues long. This chain's CDR3 is CSASRGFTGQGTYGYTF. The CDR3 DNA follows: TGCAGTGCTAGCCGAGGATTTACGGGACAGGGAACCTATGGCTACACCTTC.

This clonotype was detected only a few times. The rearrangement links TRBV7-2 to TRBJ1-2; 12 bases align to TRBD1. This CDR3 comprises 16 residues. Germline V gives CDR1 SGHTA, CDR2 FQGNSA. With 2 bases clipped from V and 8 bases from J, the junction kept 9 bases outside the gene matches. The CDR3 here is CASSLKPRDRGQGYTF. For the CDR3, the DNA is TGTGCCAGCAGCTTAAAGCCGCGGGACAGGGGGCAAGGCTACACCTTC. The whole variable domain, filled in from reference TRBV7-2 and TRBJ1-2, reads GAGVSQSPSNKVTEKGKDVELRCDPISGHTALYWYRQSLGQGLEFLIYFQGNSAPDKSGLPSDRFSAERTGGSVSTLTIQRTQQEDSAVYLCASSLKPRDRGQGYTFGSGTRLTVV.

In this sample, this clonotype turned up once. The rearrangement links TRBV7-8 to TRBJ2-3; 11 nucleotides agree with TRBD2. CDR1 is SGHVS, CDR2 FQNEAQ, per germline. The CDR3 is made up of 17 amino acids. With V trimmed by 5 bases and J by 5 bases, 12 bases remained unmatched. This CDR3 reads CASSLNRLAGLIDTQYF. The CDR3 DNA is TGTGCCAGCAGCCTTAACCGACTAGCGGGGTTAATAGATACGCAGTATTTT.

This clonotype was detected many times. The chain uses TRBV7-2 and TRBJ2-1; 10 bases agree with TRBD2. Germline V gives CDR1 SGHTA, CDR2 FQGNSA. Unmatched junction bases numbered 6, after V lost 3 bases and J lost 7 bases. The CDR3 extends over 15 amino acids. The CDR3 sequence: CASSLGLAMDNEQFF. In DNA form, the CDR3 reads TGTGCCAGCAGCTTGGGACTAGCGATGGATAATGAGCAGTTCTTC.

The chain is built from TRBV7-6 and TRBJ2-1, with 11 bases aligning to TRBD2. From germline, CDR1 is SGHVS and CDR2 FNYEAQ. The CDR3 contains 19 residues. V dropped 1 base and J dropped 2; count of bases not matched to a gene: 10. The CDR3 spells CASSLVSRASGGPYNEQFF. The CDR3 nucleotides are TGTGCCAGCAGCTTAGTCTCGAGAGCTAGCGGGGGGCCCTACAATGAGCAGTTCTTC.

The CDR3 here is CASSEARHNEQFF. As DNA, the CDR3 is TGTGCCAGCAGTGAAGCCAGGCACAATGAGCAGTTCTTC. V usage is TRBV6-1 and J usage is TRBJ2-1; D unresolved. Germline V gives CDR1 MNHNS, CDR2 SASEGT. Trimming removed 0 bases from V and 5 bases from J, with 5 bases in between. The CDR3 has 13 residues.

This rearrangement joins TRBV6-6 to TRBJ2-7, with D possibly being TRBD1 (7 bases). The CDR3 has 20 amino acids. V dropped 0 bases and J dropped 6 bases, with 30 bases sitting between them. CDR1 is MNHNY, CDR2 SVGAGI, per germline (reference sequence). Here the CDR3 DNA reads TGTGCCAGCAGTTACTCCATTCCCAGTCGACAGGGCGAATTGGGAGGCGAGCAGTACTTC. This encodes CASSYSIPSRQGELGGEQYF.

By frequency in the sample, this clonotype is medium-sized. The chain employs TRBV4-1 and TRBJ1-5; D might be TRBD1 (5 bases). The V gene's germline CDR1 is MGHRA and CDR2 YSYEKL. The ends were cut back, 4 bases at V and 0 bases at J, with 16 bases in the middle. The CDR3 covers 17 residues. Written as DNA, the CDR3 is TGCGCCAGCAGCCTCACCCGGACATTATATAGCAATCAGCCCCAGCATTTT. This gives the protein CASSLTRTLYSNQPQHF.

V is TRBV7-2 and J is TRBJ2-7, with TRBD2 matching over 9 bases. Unmatched junction bases numbered 6, after V lost 5 bases and J lost 1 base. Germline CDR1 is SGHTA and CDR2 is FQGNSA. The CDR3 spans 15 residues. The CDR3, as DNA: TGTGCCAGCAGCCTAGGACTAGCGCGGTCCTACGAGCAGTACTTC. Encoded protein: CASSLGLARSYEQYF.

The chain uses TRBV7-6 and TRBJ2-2, with D unresolved. Trimming stripped 1 base from V and 6 bases from J, with 12 bases between. The CDR3 contains 15 residues. Germline CDR1 and CDR2: SGHVS and FNYEAQ. The CDR3 region has the DNA TGTGCCAGCAGCTTAGGATCTACAAGGGCCGGGGAGCTGTTTTTT. This sequence encodes CASSLGSTRAGELFF.

There are a few counts of this clonotype. The rearrangement joins TRBV12-3 or TRBV12-4 to TRBJ2-1; 9 positions match TRBD1. The CDR3 covers 17 residues. V was clipped by 5 bases and J by 1 base; unmatched bases: 9. The CDR3 DNA reads as TGTGCCAGCAGTCCCCGGGACAGGGAAAGGTCCTACAATGAGCAGTTCTTC. Its translation: CASSPRDRERSYNEQFF.

This clonotype was counted a few times. The CDR3, as DNA: TGTGCCAGCAGCGCGGACAGGCACAATCAGCCCCAGCATTTT. It codes for CASSADRHNQPQHF. This rearrangement joins TRBV7-9 to TRBJ1-5; 7 bases align to TRBD1. The CDR3 consists of 14 residues. Germline assignment: CDR1 SEHNR and CDR2 FQNEAQ (reference sequence). After removal of 5 bases from V and 3 bases from J, the junction contained 4 bases not matched to a gene.